Following are 9 T cell receptor beta chains from one sample sequenced in a study of blood T cell repertoires in COVID-19. Produced via immunoSEQ multiplex PCR; TCRdb's table is partial and in-frame only. In the table there are roughly 97,000 clones, approximately 82% of which are singletons. The sample consisted of peripheral blood. These receptors all come from a man in his 70s with acute or convalescent COVID-19.

This chain links TRBV18 with TRBJ2-1, with D perhaps TRBD1 (6 bases). The CDR3 contains 15 residues. Germline V gene data show CDR1 as KGHSH and CDR2 as LQKENI. V was clipped by 3 bases and J by 4 bases, with 13 bases between them. CDR3 DNA sequence: TGTGCCAGCTCACCCACGGGACAAAATTACAATGAGCAGTTCTTC. Amino acid sequence: CASSPTGQNYNEQFF.

This clone was observed a few times. This chain connects TRBV19 to TRBJ1-1, with D uncertain. Between the trimmed V and J ends, which lost 2 bases and 3 bases, there was a span of 10 bases. Germline V gene data show CDR1 as LNHDA and CDR2 as SQIVND (reference sequence). The CDR3 covers 14 residues. The CDR3 reads CASSISSGDTEAFF. CDR3 bases: TGTGCCAGTAGTATAAGCTCGGGAGACACTGAAGCTTTCTTT.

As DNA, the CDR3 is TGTGCCAGCAGTTTATTACAGGGGGTTGCGTTCTTC. Protein: CASSLLQGVAFF. This chain uses TRBV12-3 or TRBV12-4 with TRBJ2-1, with 8 bases that match TRBD1. The CDR3 is 12 amino acids. V lost 2 bases, J lost 15 bases, and 6 bases stayed unmatched.

The V call is TRBV18, the J call TRBJ1-5; D is perhaps TRBD1 (6 bases). Germline loops: CDR1 KGHSH, CDR2 LQKENI. Trimming took off 1 base at V and 4 bases at J, with 11 bases between the two ends. This CDR3 is 15 amino acids long. The CDR3, as DNA: TGTGCCAGCTCACCACAACAGGGAGGGAATCAGCCCCAGCATTTT. Residues: CASSPQQGGNQPQHF.

This rearrangement joins TRBV29-1 to TRBJ1-1, with no clear D. This CDR3 is built from 12 residues. From germline, CDR1 is SQVTM and CDR2 ANQGSEA. The germline V and J ends were trimmed by 6 bases and 5 bases, with 13 bases remaining between them. The CDR3, as DNA: TGCAGCGTCTACTACCTCGGGACTGAAGCTTTCTTT. Protein: CSVYYLGTEAFF.

This clone was observed a few times. This chain uses TRBV11-1 with TRBJ1-6, with 7 bases lining up with TRBD1. The CDR3 has 15 amino acids. The ends lost 5 bases at V and 9 bases at J; junction bases unmatched: 10. Germline CDR1 SGHAT, CDR2 FQDESV (reference sequence). The CDR3 nucleotides read TGTGCCAGCAGCCGAACAGGGGCGGTGGGTTCACCCCTCCACTTT. Protein sequence: CASSRTGAVGSPLHF. Variable domain in full (rest from reference TRBV11-1 and TRBJ1-6): EAEVAQSPRYKITEKSQAVAFWCDPISGHATLYWYRQILGQGPELLVQFQDESVVDDSQLPKDRFSAERLKGVDSTLKIQPAELGDSAMYLCASSRTGAVGSPLHFGNGTRLTVT.

This chain links TRBV7-3 with TRBJ2-1; no firm D call. V was shortened by 2 bases and J by 5 bases, with 7 bases between the two germline ends. This CDR3 has 13 residues. CDR1 and CDR2 (germline): SGHTA, FQGTGA. This chain's CDR3 is CASSLAIDNEQFF. Here the CDR3 DNA reads TGTGCCAGCAGCTTAGCGATAGACAATGAGCAGTTCTTC.

The chain joins TRBV6-5 to TRBJ2-3, with 7 bases fitting TRBD2. V trimming: 9 bases; J trimming: 0 bases; junction bases outside the gene matches: 9. This CDR3 region has 15 residues. CDR1 MNHEY and CDR2 SVGAGI come from the germline V gene. CDR3 DNA: TGTGCCAGTGCCTTGGGACTAACTAGCACAGATACGCAGTATTTT. Its translation is CASALGLTSTDTQYF.

This chain uses TRBV28 with TRBJ1-1; 8 bases fit TRBD1. Germline lookup yields CDR1 MDHEN and CDR2 SYDVKM. The CDR3 has 15 amino acids. Losses at the gene ends were 5 bases for V and 4 bases for J; bases not matched to a gene: 9. The CDR3 DNA reads as TGTGCCAGCAGTCCCAGGGGGCAGTCGGGCACTGAAGCTTTCTTT. This codes for CASSPRGQSGTEAFF.